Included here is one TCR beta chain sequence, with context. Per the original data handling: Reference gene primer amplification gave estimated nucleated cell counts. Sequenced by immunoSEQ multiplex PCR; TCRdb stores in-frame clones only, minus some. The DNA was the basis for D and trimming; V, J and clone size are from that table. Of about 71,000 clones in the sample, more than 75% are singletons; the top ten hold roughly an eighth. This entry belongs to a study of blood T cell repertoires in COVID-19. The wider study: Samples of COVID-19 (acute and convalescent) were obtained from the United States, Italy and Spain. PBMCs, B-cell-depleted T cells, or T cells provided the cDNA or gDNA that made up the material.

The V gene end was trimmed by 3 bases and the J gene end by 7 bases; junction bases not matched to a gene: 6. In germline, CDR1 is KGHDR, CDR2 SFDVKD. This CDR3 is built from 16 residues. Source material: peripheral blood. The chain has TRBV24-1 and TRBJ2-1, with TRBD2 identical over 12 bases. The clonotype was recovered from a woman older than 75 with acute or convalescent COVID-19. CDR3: CATSDPWTSGKNEQFF. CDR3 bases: TGTGCCACCAGTGATCCATGGACTAGCGGGAAGAATGAGCAGTTCTTC.